A selection of T cell receptor beta chains follows, all from one sample in a study of early T cells in non-severe SARS-CoV-2 infection. A single record per CDR3 protein comes from TCRdb applying MiXCR to the 5' RACE reads. The sample consists of approximately 23,000 distinct CDR3 sequences, about 4.8% of them appearing once. The specimen sequenced was whole blood. The receptor set was obtained from an adult who was a healthcare worker with PCR-confirmed SARS-CoV-2 infection or an uninfected control (not recorded which). Both conserved end residues are part of each CDR3. D genes are given only for firm matches. Expanded clones get a size class; other rows say once, few or many, or leave the size out.

d_gene	abundance	v_gene	j_gene	CDR3aa	CDR3nt
NA	many	TRBV10-3	TRBJ1-5	CAISDEVTNQPQHF	TGTGCCATCAGTGATGAGGTAACCAATCAGCCCCAGCATTTT
NA	many	TRBV7-2	TRBJ1-1	CASSRRQKGTEAFF	TGTGCCAGCAGCCGTCGACAAAAGGGGACTGAAGCTTTCTTT
TRBD1	medium-sized	TRBV20-1	TRBJ1-2	CSARVLRTGGGYGYTF	TGCAGTGCTAGAGTTTTGAGGACAGGGGGCGGATATGGCTACACCTTC
NA	many	TRBV7-2	TRBJ1-1	CASSLEYLGTEAFF	TGTGCCAGCAGCTTAGAGTACCTGGGGACTGAAGCTTTCTTT
TRBD2	many	TRBV29-1	TRBJ2-3	CSGGPSGRTDTQYF	TGCAGCGGTGGCCCTAGCGGACGCACAGATACGCAGTATTTT
NA	few	TRBV20-1	TRBJ2-2	CSASGGNTGELFF	TGCAGTGCTAGCGGGGGGAACACCGGGGAGCTGTTTTTT
NA	few	TRBV19	TRBJ1-4	CASTRGANEKLFF	TGTGCCAGTACCAGGGGAGCTAATGAAAAACTGTTTTTT
NA	medium-sized	TRBV20-1	TRBJ2-1	CSASQVTNEQFF	TGCAGTGCTAGCCAAGTTACCAATGAGCAGTTCTTC
NA	many	TRBV19	TRBJ1-2	CASSTWRQLANYGYTF	TGTGCCAGTAGTACCTGGAGACAGCTCGCTAACTATGGCTACACCTTC
NA	many	TRBV6-2/TRBV6-3	TRBJ2-7	CASSLGPAYEQYF	TGTGCCAGCAGTTTAGGACCCGCCTACGAGCAGTACTTC
TRBD1	NA	TRBV29-1	TRBJ2-3	CSVEGQGSQYF	TGCAGCGTTGAGGGACAGGGGTCGCAGTATTTT
NA	many	TRBV12-3/TRBV12-4	TRBJ1-2	CASSFTRINYGYTF	TGTGCCAGCAGCTTTACGCGGATTAACTATGGCTACACCTTC
TRBD1	many	TRBV11-2	TRBJ2-7	CASSVDRGAYEQYF	TGTGCCAGCAGCGTAGACAGGGGCGCCTACGAGCAGTACTTC
TRBD1	many	TRBV11-2	TRBJ2-4	CASTKVEGGQGAIQYF	TGTGCCAGCACTAAAGTCGAGGGGGGACAGGGGGCCATTCAGTACTTC
NA	many	TRBV5-4	TRBJ2-5	CASSLGREETQYF	TGTGCCAGCAGCTTGGGCAGGGAAGAGACCCAGTACTTC
NA	many	TRBV29-1	TRBJ1-4	CSVELGSDEKLFF	TGCAGCGTTGAACTGGGATCCGATGAAAAACTGTTTTTT
NA	many	TRBV2	TRBJ1-1	CASSVAEAAEAFF	TGTGCCAGCAGTGTAGCGGAGGCGGCTGAAGCTTTCTTT
NA	many	TRBV20-1	TRBJ1-5	CSARDVYQPQHF	TGCAGTGCTAGAGACGTCTATCAGCCCCAGCATTTT
NA	NA	TRBV4-2	TRBJ1-4	CASSQEEGSNEKLFF	TGTGCCAGCAGCCAAGAAGAGGGGAGTAATGAAAAACTGTTTTTT
NA	many	TRBV7-9	TRBJ2-2	CASSKNRDTDYTGELFF	TGTGCCAGCAGCAAAAACCGGGACACAGATTACACCGGGGAGCTGTTTTTT
NA	many	TRBV5-4	TRBJ2-2	CASSLGQEYTGELFF	TGTGCCAGCAGCTTGGGACAGGAGTACACCGGGGAGCTGTTTTTT
NA	many	TRBV11-2	TRBJ2-6	CASSRDRHSGANVLTF	TGTGCCAGCAGCAGGGACCGTCACTCTGGGGCCAACGTCCTGACTTTC
TRBD1	NA	TRBV28	TRBJ1-5	CPSSAGQGGQPQHF	TGTCCCAGCAGTGCTGGACAGGGAGGGCAGCCCCAGCATTTT
NA	many	TRBV20-1	TRBJ1-2	CSAKAGQENYGYTF	TGCAGTGCTAAGGCCGGCCAGGAAAACTATGGCTACACCTTC
NA	few	TRBV12-3/TRBV12-4	TRBJ1-2	CASSSLYGYTF	TGTGCCAGCAGTTCCCTTTATGGCTACACCTTC
TRBD1	NA	TRBV6-4	TRBJ2-1	CASSERTGGGFNEQFF	TGTGCCAGCAGTGAACGGACAGGGGGCGGTTTTAATGAGCAGTTCTTC
NA	many	TRBV11-2	TRBJ2-7	CASSLDGTSYEQYF	TGTGCCAGCAGCTTGGACGGGACCTCCTACGAGCAGTACTTC
NA	many	TRBV11-2	TRBJ2-3	CASSLEYVDSTDTQYF	TGTGCCAGCAGCTTAGAGTACGTGGATAGCACAGATACGCAGTATTTT
NA	NA	TRBV29-1	TRBJ1-1	CSGDRMNTEAFF	TGCAGCGGTGACAGGATGAACACTGAAGCTTTCTTT
TRBD1	many	TRBV11-2	TRBJ2-2	CASSLEGTGAGYTGELFF	TGTGCCAGCAGCTTAGAGGGGACAGGGGCCGGATATACCGGGGAGCTGTTTTTT
NA	many	TRBV29-1	TRBJ1-1	CSATGLNTEAFF	TGCAGCGCCACGGGACTTAACACTGAAGCTTTCTTT